The TCR beta chain described here comes from a study of T cell responses to AZD1222 COVID-19 vaccine. The CDR3 is 16 residues long. CDR1 is SGHNT and CDR2 is YYREEE in the germline V gene (reference sequence). V gave up 4 bases and J gave up 3 bases; unmatched junction bases: 4. The data were produced by immunoSEQ multiplex PCR, yet TCRdb's version contains in-frame clones alone and is incomplete. The sample records about 110,000 clones, around 80% being singletons. The clonotype comes from an adult in good health. The V gene is TRBV5-4, the J gene TRBJ2-3; 14 bases map to TRBD2. The sample here was peripheral blood, taken on day 0 of AZD1222 vaccination. The CDR3 region has the DNA TGTGCCAGCAGCCTGGGACTAGCGGGGGTAACAGATACGCAGTATTTT. It specifies CASSLGLAGVTDTQYF.